The clone carrying this T cell receptor beta chain was detected many times. Its antigen is not known. The sample is drawn from a study of T cells in Graves' hyperthyroidism and ophthalmopathy. Study-wide context: Staff took peripheral blood when the initial diagnosis was made, before any treatment began.

The study, taken as a whole, reports: Model output signaled ophthalmopathy a median around 5.9 months ahead of onset. Among clonotypes expanded in thyroid above 0.001, most were also found in blood.

Amplified regions were TCR beta CDR3 sequences from RNA transcripts. The TCR CDR3 was amplified in a first-round RT-PCR using the HTBI primer set. One entry per CDR3 protein, called by TCRdb with MiXCR from the multiplex PCR reads. The repertoire holds around 390,000 distinct CDR3 sequences, more than 14% seen once, with around 20% in the top ten. CDR3 length: 13 residues. V gave up 6 bases and J gave up 1 base, with 9 bases separating them. Germline V lookup: CDR1 LNHDA, CDR2 SQIVND (reference sequence). The sequencing input was blood. The sequence was collected from a woman aged 25 to 45 with Graves' ophthalmopathy. This chain joins TRBV19 and TRBJ1-1; D gene uncertain. CDR3 nucleotide sequence: TGTGCCAGTAGCCTCCAGTCGAACACTGAAGCTTTCTTT. Encoded protein: CASSLQSNTEAFF.